This section outlines one TCR beta chain sequence together with its context. Its cognate antigen is unknown. The sample comes from a study of cytomegalovirus exposure and HLA in healthy donors. Donors came from a validation cohort of 95 to 150 subjects, distinct from the first 666-subject cohort. Only in-frame clones appear in the TCRdb table, and some are missing; sequencing was by immunoSEQ multiplex PCR. Seen here are approximately 300,000 clones, just over 85% observed once, and the top ten hold over 0.8%. Study results and caveats: The study put some 150 TCR beta chains on its list as cytomegalovirus-associated. Confirmation in vitro established that a few CMV-associated chains were specific for CMV antigens.

This clonotype originated in a woman aged 18-35 years in good health and CMV-seronegative. Sequenced: PBMCs.

Here the CDR3 DNA reads TGTGCCAGCAGCCTTAGGACTAGCGGAATCTCCTACAATGAGCAGTTCTTC. It translates to CASSLRTSGISYNEQFF. The chain carries TRBV7-2 and TRBJ2-1; 10 bases are shared with TRBD2. The CDR3 is made up of 17 amino acids. J lost 0 bases, V lost 5 bases, and 7 bases had no gene match. The germline V gene has CDR1 SGHTA and CDR2 FQGNSA. Full variable domain (missing parts from reference TRBV7-2 and TRBJ2-1): GAGVSQSPSNKVTEKGKDVELRCDPISGHTALYWYRQSLGQGLEFLIYFQGNSAPDKSGLPSDRFSAERTGGSVSTLTIQRTQQEDSAVYLCASSLRTSGISYNEQFFGPGTRLTVL.